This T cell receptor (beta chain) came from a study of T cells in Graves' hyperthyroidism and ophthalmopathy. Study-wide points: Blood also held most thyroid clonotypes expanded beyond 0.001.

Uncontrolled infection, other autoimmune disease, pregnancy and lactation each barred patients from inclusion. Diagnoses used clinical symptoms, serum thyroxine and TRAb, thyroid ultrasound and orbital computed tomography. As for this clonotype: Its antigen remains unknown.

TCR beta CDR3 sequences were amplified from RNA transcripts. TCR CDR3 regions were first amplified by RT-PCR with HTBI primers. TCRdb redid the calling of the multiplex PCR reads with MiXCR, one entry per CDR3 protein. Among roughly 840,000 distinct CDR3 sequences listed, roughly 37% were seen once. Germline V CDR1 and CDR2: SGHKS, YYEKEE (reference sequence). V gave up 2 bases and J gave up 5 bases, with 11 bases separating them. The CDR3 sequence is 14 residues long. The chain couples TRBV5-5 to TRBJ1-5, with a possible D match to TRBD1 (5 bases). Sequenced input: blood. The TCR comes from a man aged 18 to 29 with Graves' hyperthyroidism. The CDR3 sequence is CASSLSVGHQPQHF. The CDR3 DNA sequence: TGTGCCAGCAGCTTATCGGTGGGACATCAGCCCCAGCATTTT.